A selection of T cell receptor beta chains follows, all from one sample in a study of PD-L1 blockade in urothelial cancer. The assay was immunoSEQ multiplex PCR, and TCRdb's table has in-frame clones only and misses some. This table holds about 80,000 clones, about 90% found once. Sequencing used PBMCs, obtained around atezolizumab (anti-PD-L1) treatment. Every receptor here comes from a woman in her 70s with urothelial cancer. The CDR3 runs from the conserved cysteine through the conserved F or W. A D gene is named only where the DNA matches it firmly. The size field is filled for only some rows; it gives once, few, many or a size class.

clone size | J gene | D gene | V gene | CDR3 protein | CDR3 DNA
. | TRBJ2-1 | . | TRBV5-4 | CASSLSRDYNEQFF | TGTGCCAGCAGCTTGAGCAGGGACTACAATGAGCAGTTCTTC
. | TRBJ1-4 | . | TRBV19 | CASSLGPWDEKLFF | TGTGCCAGTAGTCTGGGGCCGTGGGATGAAAAACTGTTTTTT
. | TRBJ2-3 | TRBD1 | TRBV4-1 | CASSPGQLYTDTQYF | TGCGCCAGCAGCCCGGGACAGTTATACACAGATACGCAGTATTTT
. | TRBJ1-2 | . | TRBV5-1 | CASSGNRVENYGYTF | TGCGCCAGCAGCGGAAACAGGGTGGAGAACTATGGCTACACCTTC
. | TRBJ2-3 | TRBD2 | TRBV4-2 | CASSQDISGSRPDTQYF | TGTGCCAGCAGCCAAGATATAAGCGGGAGTCGTCCAGATACGCAGTATTTT
few | TRBJ2-3 | TRBD2 | TRBV5-1 | CASSLRLAGVLQSTDTQYF | TGCGCCAGCAGCTTGAGACTAGCGGGAGTCCTACAGAGCACAGATACGCAGTATTTT
. | TRBJ2-5 | TRBD2 | TRBV15 | CATSNGLAGQETQYF | TGTGCCACCAGCAACGGACTAGCGGGTCAAGAGACCCAGTACTTC
. | TRBJ1-6 | . | TRBV27 | CASSFVASRNSPLHF | TGTGCCAGCAGTTTTGTAGCCAGTCGTAATTCACCCCTCCACTTT
few | TRBJ1-6 | . | TRBV7-2 | CASSSYSYNSPLHF | TGTGCCAGCAGCTCCTACTCCTATAATTCACCCCTCCACTTT
. | TRBJ1-2 | TRBD1 | TRBV19 | CASSKRTGRQSEASYGYTF | TGTGCCAGTAGTAAAAGGACAGGGCGCCAGTCGGAGGCCAGCTATGGCTACACCTTC
once | TRBJ2-3 | TRBD1 | TRBV18 | CASSRDRGRTDTQYF | TGTGCCAGCTCAAGGGACAGGGGTCGCACAGATACGCAGTATTTT
. | TRBJ2-7 | TRBD1 | TRBV6-5 | CASSRDSTLEQYF | TGTGCCAGCAGCAGGGACAGCACCCTTGAGCAGTACTTC
. | TRBJ1-2 | . | TRBV10-3 | CAISESFRVYGYTF | TGTGCCATCAGTGAGTCATTCCGGGTCTATGGCTACACCTTC
. | TRBJ2-5 | . | TRBV4-3 | CASSRHQGPGQETQYF | TGCGCCAGCAGCCGACATCAGGGGCCTGGGCAAGAGACCCAGTACTTC
. | TRBJ2-5 | TRBD1 | TRBV5-4 | CASSLIPGQGSETQYF | TGTGCCAGCAGCTTGATTCCGGGACAGGGAAGTGAGACCCAGTACTTC
. | TRBJ1-2 | TRBD1 | TRBV9 | CASSGQVGGYTF | TGTGCCAGCAGTGGACAGGTTGGAGGCTACACCTTC
. | TRBJ2-7 | TRBD1 | TRBV10-2 | CASRTGTGRSEQYF | TGCGCCAGCAGGACCGGGACAGGGAGGTCCGAGCAGTACTTC
. | TRBJ2-3 | TRBD2 | TRBV7-8 | CASSPRFGGLSGGNTDTQYF | TGTGCCAGCAGCCCCCGATTTGGTGGTCTGAGCGGGGGAAACACAGATACGCAGTATTTT
. | TRBJ1-1 | . | TRBV29-1 | CSSCKLLDTEAFF | TGCAGCTCCTGCAAGCTCTTAGACACTGAAGCTTTCTTT
. | TRBJ1-1 | . | TRBV5-1 | CASSLRGLGGTEAFF | TGCGCCAGCAGCTTGCGGGGTTTGGGGGGCACTGAAGCTTTCTTT
. | TRBJ2-1 | . | TRBV11-2 | CASSLALPIPEQFF | TGTGCCAGCAGCTTAGCACTGCCTATTCCTGAGCAGTTCTTC
. | TRBJ1-2 | . | TRBV19 | CASTRGTGSSFGYTF | TGTGCCAGTACTAGGGGCACAGGTTCGTCCTTTGGCTACACCTTC
. | TRBJ2-1 | TRBD1 | TRBV27 | CASSLTGTAAYNEQFF | TGTGCCAGCAGTTTAACCGGGACAGCGGCCTACAATGAGCAGTTCTTC
. | TRBJ1-2 | . | TRBV28 | CASSFGGGNYGYTF | TGTGCCAGCAGTTTTGGGGGGGGGAACTATGGCTACACCTTC
. | TRBJ2-3 | TRBD2 | TRBV9 | CASSSSGRYPDTQYF | TGTGCCAGCAGCTCTAGCGGGAGGTACCCAGATACGCAGTATTTT
few | TRBJ1-5 | . | TRBV30 | CAWSGTDSNQPQHF | TGTGCCTGGAGTGGGACAGATAGCAATCAGCCCCAGCATTTT
. | TRBJ2-7 | TRBD2 | TRBV4-2 | CASSPGLGEYEQYF | TGTGCCAGCAGCCCGGGACTAGGGGAATACGAGCAGTACTTC
. | TRBJ1-1 | . | TRBV2 | CASRQSMNTEAFF | TGTGCCAGCAGACAGTCCATGAACACTGAAGCTTTCTTT
. | TRBJ1-1 | TRBD1 | TRBV9 | CASSTGGQGLNTEAFF | TGTGCCAGCAGCACCGGGGGACAGGGCCTAAACACTGAAGCTTTCTTT
. | TRBJ2-1 | TRBD2 | TRBV5-1 | CASSSTSGTYNEQFF | TGCGCCAGCAGCTCTACTAGCGGCACCTACAATGAGCAGTTCTTC
. | TRBJ2-1 | TRBD2 | TRBV7-6 | CASSQGGGYSYNEQFF | TGTGCCAGCAGCCAGGGCGGGGGGTACTCCTACAATGAGCAGTTCTTC
. | TRBJ1-6 | TRBD1 | TRBV11-3 | CASSLGGQGVPSRPLHF | TGTGCCAGCAGCTTAGGTGGACAGGGGGTCCCCAGTAGACCCCTCCACTTT
once | TRBJ2-1 | TRBD1 | TRBV5-1 | CASSLADRAAYNEQFF | TGCGCCAGCAGCTTGGCAGACAGGGCGGCCTACAATGAGCAGTTCTTC
. | TRBJ1-5 | TRBD1 | TRBV2 | CASSEGGDRVSQPQHF | TGTGCCAGCAGTGAAGGTGGGGACAGGGTCAGTCAGCCCCAGCATTTT
. | TRBJ1-2 | . | TRBV27 | CASSAGVIYGYTF | TGTGCCAGCTCGGCGGGGGTGATCTATGGCTACACCTTC
. | TRBJ2-7 | . | TRBV5-1 | CASSSSGDEQYF | TGCGCCAGCAGCTCTTCCGGGGACGAGCAGTACTTC
. | TRBJ1-2 | . | TRBV30 | CAWRSTPVLRGYTF | TGTGCCTGGAGGTCCACTCCGGTTTTACGGGGCTACACCTTC
. | TRBJ1-2 | TRBD1 | TRBV5-1 | CASSLGGQASGGYTF | TGCGCCAGCAGCTTGGGAGGACAGGCATCGGGGGGCTACACCTTC
. | TRBJ2-1 | TRBD1 | TRBV5-4 | CASSWDRGSVEQFF | TGTGCCAGCAGCTGGGACAGGGGTTCAGTAGAGCAGTTCTTC
. | TRBJ2-1 | . | TRBV6-6 | CASSYDPTGYNEQFF | TGTGCCAGCAGTTATGACCCGACTGGTTACAATGAGCAGTTCTTC
. | TRBJ1-1 | . | TRBV21-1 | CASSEEQKNTEAFF | TGTGCCAGCAGCGAGGAGCAGAAGAACACTGAAGCTTTCTTT